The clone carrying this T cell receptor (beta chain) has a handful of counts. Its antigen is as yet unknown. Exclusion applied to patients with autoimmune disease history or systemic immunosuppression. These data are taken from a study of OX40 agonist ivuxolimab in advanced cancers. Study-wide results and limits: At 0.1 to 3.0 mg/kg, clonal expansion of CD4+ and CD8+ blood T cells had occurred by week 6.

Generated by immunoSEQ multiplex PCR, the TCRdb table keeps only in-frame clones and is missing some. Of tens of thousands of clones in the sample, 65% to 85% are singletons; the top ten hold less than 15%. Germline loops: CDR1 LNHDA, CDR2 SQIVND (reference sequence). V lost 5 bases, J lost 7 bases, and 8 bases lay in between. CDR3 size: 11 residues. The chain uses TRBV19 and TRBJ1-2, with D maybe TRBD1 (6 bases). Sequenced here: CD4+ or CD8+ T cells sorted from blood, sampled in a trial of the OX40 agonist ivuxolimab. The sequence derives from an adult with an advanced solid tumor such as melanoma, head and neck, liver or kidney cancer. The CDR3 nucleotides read TGTGCCAGTAGTTGGACAGCTGGCTACACCTTC. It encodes CASSWTAGYTF.